The TCR beta chain described here comes from a study of T cell repertoires in ileal Crohn's disease. Study in general: Operated complications were stricturing disease (about 60%) and penetrating disease (roughly 39%).

Overall study findings and caveats: Clonality above 26.8% at surgery always came with endoscopic recurrence.

On this clone itself: The antigen is undetermined.

Adults with ileal or ileocolonic Crohn's disease and an indication for resection were eligible. TCRdb keeps only in-frame clones here, not all; method: immunoSEQ multiplex PCR. In the table there are some 15,000 clones, 82% of which are singletons. The sequenced material came from ileal tissue. The TCR was taken from an adult with Crohn's disease.

CDR3 sequence: CASSQPAGHFYEQYF. CDR3 nucleotides: TGCGCCAGCAGCCAACCAGCGGGACATTTCTACGAGCAGTACTTC. V is TRBV4-1 and J is TRBJ2-7, with a tentative D call TRBD2 (7 bases). The V and J ends lost 2 bases and 3 bases respectively, with 14 bases between them. This CDR3 has 15 residues. Germline CDR1 is MGHRA and CDR2 is YSYEKL.